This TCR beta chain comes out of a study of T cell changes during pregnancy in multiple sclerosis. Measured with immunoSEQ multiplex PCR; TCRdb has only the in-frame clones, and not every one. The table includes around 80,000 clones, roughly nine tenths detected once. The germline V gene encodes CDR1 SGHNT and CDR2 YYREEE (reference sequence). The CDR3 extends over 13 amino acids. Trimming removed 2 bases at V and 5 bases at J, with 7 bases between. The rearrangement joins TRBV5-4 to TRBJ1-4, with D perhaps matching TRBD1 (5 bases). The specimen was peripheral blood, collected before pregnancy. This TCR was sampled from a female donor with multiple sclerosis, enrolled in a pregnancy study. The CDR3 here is CASSFRGNEKLFF. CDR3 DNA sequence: TGTGCCAGCAGCTTCCGGGGGAATGAAAAACTGTTTTTT.